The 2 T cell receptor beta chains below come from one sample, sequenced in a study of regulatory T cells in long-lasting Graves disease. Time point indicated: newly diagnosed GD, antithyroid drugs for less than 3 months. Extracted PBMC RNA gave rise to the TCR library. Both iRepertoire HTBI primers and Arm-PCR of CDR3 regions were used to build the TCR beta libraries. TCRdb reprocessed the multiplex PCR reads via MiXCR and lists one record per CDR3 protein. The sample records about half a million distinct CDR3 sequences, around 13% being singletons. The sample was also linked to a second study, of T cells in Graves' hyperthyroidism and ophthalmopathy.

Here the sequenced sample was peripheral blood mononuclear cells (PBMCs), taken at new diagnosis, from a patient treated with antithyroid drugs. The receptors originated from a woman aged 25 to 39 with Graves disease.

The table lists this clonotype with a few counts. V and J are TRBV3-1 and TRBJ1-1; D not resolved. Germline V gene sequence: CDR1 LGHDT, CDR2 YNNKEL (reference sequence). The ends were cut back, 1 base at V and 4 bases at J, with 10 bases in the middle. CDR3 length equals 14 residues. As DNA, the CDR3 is TGTGCCAGCAGCCAAGCAGACTTGAGCACTGAAGCTTTCTTT. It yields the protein CASSQADLSTEAFF.

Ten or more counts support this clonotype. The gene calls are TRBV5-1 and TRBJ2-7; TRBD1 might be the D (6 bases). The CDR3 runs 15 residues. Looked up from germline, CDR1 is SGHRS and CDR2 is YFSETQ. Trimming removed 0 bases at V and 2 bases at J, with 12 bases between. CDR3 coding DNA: TGCGCCAGCAGCTTGGTGCAGGGGCTACCCTACGAGCAGTACTTC. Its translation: CASSLVQGLPYEQYF.